The present T cell receptor (beta chain) was sequenced within a study of response to subunit inactivated influenza vaccine. Study outcomes and limitations: The authors put forward the suggestion that each seasonal influenza vaccination may bring in only a limited number of new T cells.

Details on this clonotype: Its matching antigen is unknown.

TCRdb fed the RT-PCR reads into MiXCR, producing one record per CDR3 protein. The profile shows under 950,000 distinct CDR3 sequences, about 20% of them singletons. The V gene's germline CDR1 is MNHEY and CDR2 SVGEGT. V shed 11 bases and J shed 5 bases, with 23 bases lying between them. The CDR3 spans 15 residues. V gene TRBV6-2 or TRBV6-3 combines with J gene TRBJ2-3, with a tentative D call TRBD2 (7 bases). The sequence came from a man aged 50-60 years who received an inactivated influenza vaccine. Sequenced here: PBMCs from blood, sampled around 5 days after vaccination. CDR3 region: CAGSSAGAGGDTQYF. The CDR3 DNA reads as TGTGCCGGCTCGTCGGCGGGGGCCGGCGGAGATACGCAGTATTTT.